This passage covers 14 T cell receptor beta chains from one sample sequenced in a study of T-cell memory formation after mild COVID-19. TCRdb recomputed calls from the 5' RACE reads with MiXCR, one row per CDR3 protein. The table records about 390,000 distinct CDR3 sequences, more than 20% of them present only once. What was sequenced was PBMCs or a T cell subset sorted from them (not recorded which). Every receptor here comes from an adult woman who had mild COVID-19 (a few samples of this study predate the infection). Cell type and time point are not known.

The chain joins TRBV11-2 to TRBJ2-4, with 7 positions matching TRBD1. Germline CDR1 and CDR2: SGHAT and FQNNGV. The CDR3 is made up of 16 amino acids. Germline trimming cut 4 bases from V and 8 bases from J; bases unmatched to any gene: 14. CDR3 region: CASSSNRGKARDIQYF. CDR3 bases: TGTGCCAGCAGCTCTAACAGGGGCAAGGCTAGGGACATTCAGTACTTC.

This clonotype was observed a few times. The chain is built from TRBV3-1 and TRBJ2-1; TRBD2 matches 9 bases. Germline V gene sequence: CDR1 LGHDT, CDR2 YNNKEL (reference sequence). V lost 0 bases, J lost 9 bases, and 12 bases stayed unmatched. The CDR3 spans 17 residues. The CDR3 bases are TGTGCCAGCAGCCAAGATACCTTGCGGGGGGGCCGAAGTGAGCAGTTCTTC. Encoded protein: CASSQDTLRGGRSEQFF.

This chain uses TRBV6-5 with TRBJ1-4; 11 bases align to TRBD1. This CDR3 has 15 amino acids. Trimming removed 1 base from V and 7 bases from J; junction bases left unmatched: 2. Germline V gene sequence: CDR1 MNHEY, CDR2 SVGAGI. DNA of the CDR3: TGTGCCAGCAGTTACTTGGGACAGGGGGGTGAAAAACTGTTTTTT. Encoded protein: CASSYLGQGGEKLFF.

CDR3 loop: CASSFGTGMIEQFF. In DNA, the CDR3 is TGTGCCAGCAGCTTCGGGACAGGGATGATTGAGCAGTTCTTC. The rearrangement links TRBV11-3 to TRBJ2-1; 9 bases fit TRBD1. V shed 3 bases, J shed 9 bases, and the junction held 6 bases outside the gene matches. Germline V gene sequence: CDR1 SGHNT, CDR2 YENEEA. This CDR3 has 14 residues.

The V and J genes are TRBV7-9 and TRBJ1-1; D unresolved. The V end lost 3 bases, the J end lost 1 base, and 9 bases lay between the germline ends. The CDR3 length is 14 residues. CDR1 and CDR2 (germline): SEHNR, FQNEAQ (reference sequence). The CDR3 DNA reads TGTGCCAGCAGCTTCCCGTATCAGAACACTGAAGCTTTCTTT. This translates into CASSFPYQNTEAFF. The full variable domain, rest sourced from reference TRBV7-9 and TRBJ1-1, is DTGVSQNPRHKITKRGQNVTFRCDPISEHNRLYWYRQTLGQGPEFLTYFQNEAQLEKSRLLSDRFSAERPKGSFSTLEIQRTEQGDSAMYLCASSFPYQNTEAFFGQGTRLTVV.

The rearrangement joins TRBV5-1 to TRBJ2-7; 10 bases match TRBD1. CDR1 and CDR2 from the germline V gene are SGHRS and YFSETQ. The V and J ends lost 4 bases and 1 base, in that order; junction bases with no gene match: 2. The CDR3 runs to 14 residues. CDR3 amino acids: CASSGTGDSYEQYF. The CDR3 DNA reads TGCGCCAGCAGCGGGACAGGGGATTCCTACGAGCAGTACTTC.

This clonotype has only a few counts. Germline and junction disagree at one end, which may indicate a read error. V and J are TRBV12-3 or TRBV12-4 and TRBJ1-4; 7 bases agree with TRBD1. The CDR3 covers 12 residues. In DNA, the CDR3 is TGTGCCAGCAGTTCTTATGCGGGACAGAAGTTTTGG. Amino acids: CASSSYAGQKFW.

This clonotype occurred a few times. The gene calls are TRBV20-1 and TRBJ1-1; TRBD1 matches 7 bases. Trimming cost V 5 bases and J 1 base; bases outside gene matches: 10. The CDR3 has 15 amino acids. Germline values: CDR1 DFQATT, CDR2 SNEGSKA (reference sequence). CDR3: CSAGAGRGRNTEAFF. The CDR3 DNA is TGCAGTGCTGGGGCAGGGAGGGGGCGGAACACTGAAGCTTTCTTT.

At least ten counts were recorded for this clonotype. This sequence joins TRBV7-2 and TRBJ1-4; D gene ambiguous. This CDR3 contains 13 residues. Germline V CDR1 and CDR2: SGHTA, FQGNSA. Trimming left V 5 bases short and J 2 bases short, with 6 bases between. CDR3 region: CASSRRTNEKLFF. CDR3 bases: TGTGCCAGCAGCCGGCGGACTAATGAAAAACTGTTTTTT.

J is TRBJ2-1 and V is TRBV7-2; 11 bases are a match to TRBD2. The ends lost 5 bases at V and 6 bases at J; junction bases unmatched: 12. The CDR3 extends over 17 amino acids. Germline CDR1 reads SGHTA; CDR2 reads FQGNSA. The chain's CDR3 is CASSKTSIAGGANEQFF. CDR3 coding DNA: TGTGCCAGCAGCAAAACATCAATAGCGGGAGGGGCCAATGAGCAGTTCTTC.

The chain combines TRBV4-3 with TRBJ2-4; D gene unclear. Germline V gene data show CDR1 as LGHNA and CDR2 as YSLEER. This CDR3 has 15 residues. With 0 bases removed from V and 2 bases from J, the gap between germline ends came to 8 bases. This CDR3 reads CASSQDRGPKNIQYF. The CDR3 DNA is TGCGCCAGCAGCCAAGATCGAGGCCCCAAAAACATTCAGTACTTC.

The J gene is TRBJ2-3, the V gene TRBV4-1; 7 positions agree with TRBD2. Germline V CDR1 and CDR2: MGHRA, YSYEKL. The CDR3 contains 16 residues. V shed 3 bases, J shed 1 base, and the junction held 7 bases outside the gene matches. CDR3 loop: CASSHLGLTGTDTQYF. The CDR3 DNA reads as TGCGCCAGCAGCCACCTGGGACTAACCGGCACAGATACGCAGTATTTT.

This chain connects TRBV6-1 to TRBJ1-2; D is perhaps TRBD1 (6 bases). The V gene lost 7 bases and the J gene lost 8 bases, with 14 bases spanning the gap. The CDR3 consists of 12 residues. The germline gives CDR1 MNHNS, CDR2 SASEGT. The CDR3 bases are TGTGCCAGCACCGGACAGACTAACGGCTACACCTTC. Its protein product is CASTGQTNGYTF.

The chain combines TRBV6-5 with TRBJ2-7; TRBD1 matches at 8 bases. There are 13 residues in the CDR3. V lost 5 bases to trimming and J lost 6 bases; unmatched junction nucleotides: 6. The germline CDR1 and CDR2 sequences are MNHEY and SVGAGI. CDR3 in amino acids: CASSRTGSFEQYF. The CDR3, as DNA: TGTGCCAGCAGTAGGACAGGGAGTTTCGAGCAGTACTTC.